This entry is about one T cell receptor beta chain. Its antigen is currently not known. No much larger clonotype is one base removed from it; base qualities were not supplied. TCRbeta CDR3 regions were amplified from genomic DNA using the immunoSEQ Assay, a bias-controlled multiplex PCR. Under the source paper's analysis protocol: Nucleated cell counts per sample were estimated from amplification of reference gene primers within the assay. To quantify the absolute abundance of each unique TCRbeta CDR3 rearrangement, sequence reads were collapsed and filtered. For each sample, productive Simpson clonality was calculated by taking the square root of Simpson's diversity index across productive rearrangements. TCRdb limited this immuneACCESS table to in-frame rearrangements with V and J called. A share of clones is missing; checked studies link under half to unresolved V genes, and the rest is unexplained. The V and J calls and the clone size are those of that table, but D and trimming were determined from the DNA. For this sample there are approximately 99,000 clones; 55% to 75% appear just once. About 1.8% of the sample comes from the top ten.

The sample belongs to a study of blood T cell repertoires in COVID-19 (dated by TCRdb to about 2020). Context from the whole study: The collaborator samples originated in the United States, Italy and Spain and spanned the acute and convalescent phases of COVID-19. Sample metadata almost always included a de-identified subject ID, COVID-19 status, age in years and sex. Deeply sampled blood TCRbeta repertoires from subjects exposed to, actively infected with, or recovered from COVID-19 were included in the dataset. Samples were obtained from the ongoing ImmuneRACE study (first 160 participants) and from roughly 1,300 subjects provided by 6 global collaborators. The prospective study material was composed of cDNA or gDNA derived from T cells, B-cell-depleted T cells, or PBMCs. Where HLA class I and class II types were available, the types were taken from metadata supplied by the sample provider, not from assay-based typing. The repertoires were made available in a free public database intended to serve as a resource for research on the immune response to SARS-CoV-2. General findings and caveats noted by the study authors: How much clinical and demographic metadata was included differed by source and by participant, and the metadata was provided uncurated.

The collaborating institutions used their own protocols to collect whole blood in K2EDTA tubes. For TCRbeta analysis, collaborators shipped samples as frozen whole blood, isolated PBMCs, or DNA extracted from either of those sample types. Unmatched junction bases come to 5, with V trimmed by 4 bases and J by 5 bases. Per the germline V gene (reference sequence), PRHDT is the CDR1 and FYEKMQ is the CDR2. From its cysteine to its phenylalanine, the CDR3 spans 14 amino acids. This entry keeps only the CDR3 DNA: 42 bases, framed from base 1. The sequencing sample was made of peripheral blood. The sequence was obtained from a woman in her thirties or forties with acute or convalescent COVID-19. The rearranged segments are TRBV13 and TRBJ2-5, with TRBD1 matching 9 junction bases. At the DNA level, the sequence is TGTGCCAGCAGCTCTTCACAGGGGGCGGAGACCCAGTACTTC. Its protein is CASSSSQGAETQYF.